This T cell receptor beta chain was sequenced in a study of beta chain features in type 1 diabetes. The authors reverse transcribed all of the isolated RNA, so sequencing captured expressed TCRB transcripts. Sequencing used immunoSEQ multiplex PCR; TCRdb keeps in-frame clones, though not all of them. The sample has around 340,000 clones, around 9.3% seen once. It was via CD45RO/CCR7/CD25/CD127/CD95/CD27 that CD4+ naive, central memory, regulatory and stem cell-like memory cells were sorted. About this clone: Its antigen is unknown.

Study results and limitations: Insertions at VDJ junctions were less frequent in type 1 diabetes patients. These patients also deleted more nucleotides at the same junctions. The cDNA sequencing approach could over-represent high-TCR-expressing cells. Within each of all four CD4+ subsets, Type 1 diabetes patients had TCRB CDR3s that were moderately but significantly shorter.

The V end was cut by 3 bases, the J end by 6 bases, with 9 bases between. The length of the CDR3 is 11 residues. The germline V gene encodes CDR1 DFQATT and CDR2 SNEGSKA (reference sequence). This receptor was identified in a man under 40 with type 1 diabetes. Input material: central memory CD4+ T cells from blood. The chain recombines TRBV20-1 with TRBJ2-7, with unresolved D. The CDR3 DNA is TGCAGTGCTAGTGGGTCAATCGAGCAGTACTTC. Translating it yields CSASGSIEQYF.